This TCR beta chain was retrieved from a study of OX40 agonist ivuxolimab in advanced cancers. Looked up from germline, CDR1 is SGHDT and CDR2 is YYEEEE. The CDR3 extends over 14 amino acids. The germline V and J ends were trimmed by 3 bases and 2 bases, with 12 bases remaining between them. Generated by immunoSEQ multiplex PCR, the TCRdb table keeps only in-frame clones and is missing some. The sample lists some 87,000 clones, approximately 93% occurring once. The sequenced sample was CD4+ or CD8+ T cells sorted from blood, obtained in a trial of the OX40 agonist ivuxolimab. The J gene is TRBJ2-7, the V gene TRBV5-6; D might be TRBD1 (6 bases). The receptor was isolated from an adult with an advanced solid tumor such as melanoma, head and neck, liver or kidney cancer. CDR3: CASSYGTSTYEQYF. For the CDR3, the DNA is TGTGCCAGCAGCTACGGGACAAGTACCTACGAGCAGTACTTC.